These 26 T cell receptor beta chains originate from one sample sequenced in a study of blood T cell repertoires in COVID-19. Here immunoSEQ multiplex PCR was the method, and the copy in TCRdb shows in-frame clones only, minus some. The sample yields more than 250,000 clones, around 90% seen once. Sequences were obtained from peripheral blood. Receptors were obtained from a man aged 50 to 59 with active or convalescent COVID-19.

CDR3 protein: CASSYRTSGELFF. For the CDR3, the DNA is TGTGCCAGCAGCTACCGGACATCCGGGGAGCTGTTTTTT. The gene calls are TRBV27 and TRBJ2-2, with D possibly matching TRBD1 (5 bases). Germline V CDR1 and CDR2: MNHEY, SMNVEV (reference sequence). The V and J ends lost 6 bases and 6 bases respectively, with 11 bases between them. This CDR3 spans 13 amino acids.

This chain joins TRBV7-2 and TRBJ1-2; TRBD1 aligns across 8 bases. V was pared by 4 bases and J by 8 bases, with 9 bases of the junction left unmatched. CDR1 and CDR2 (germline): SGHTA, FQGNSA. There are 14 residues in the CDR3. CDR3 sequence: CASSSGQGAGGYTF. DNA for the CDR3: TGTGCCAGCAGCTCAGGCCAGGGGGCGGGCGGCTACACCTTC. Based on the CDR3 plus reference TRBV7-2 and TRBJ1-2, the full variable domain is GAGVSQSPSNKVTEKGKDVELRCDPISGHTALYWYRQSLGQGLEFLIYFQGNSAPDKSGLPSDRFSAERTGGSVSTLTIQRTQQEDSAVYLCASSSGQGAGGYTFGSGTRLTVV.

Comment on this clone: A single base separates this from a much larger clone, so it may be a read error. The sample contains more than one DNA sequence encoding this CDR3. CDR3 DNA: TGTGCCAGCAGCTTAGGACTAGCGGGAGTGTACAATGAGCAGTTCTTC. Translated, it gives CASSLGLAGVYNEQFF. The rearrangement uses TRBV7-9 and TRBJ2-1; 12 positions match TRBD2. CDR1 is SEHNR, CDR2 FQNEAQ, per germline (reference sequence). CDR3 length: 16 amino acids. J gave up 4 bases and V 1 base, and 2 bases lay outside the gene matches.

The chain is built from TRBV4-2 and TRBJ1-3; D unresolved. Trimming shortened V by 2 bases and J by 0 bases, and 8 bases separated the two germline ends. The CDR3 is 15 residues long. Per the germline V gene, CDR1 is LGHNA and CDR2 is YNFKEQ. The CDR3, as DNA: TGTGCCAGCAGCCAACATCCAGGCTCTGGAAACACCATATATTTT. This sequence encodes CASSQHPGSGNTIYF.

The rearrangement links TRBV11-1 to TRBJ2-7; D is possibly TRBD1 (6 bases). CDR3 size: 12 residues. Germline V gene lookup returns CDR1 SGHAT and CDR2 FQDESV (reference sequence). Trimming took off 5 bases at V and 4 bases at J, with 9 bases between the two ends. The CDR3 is CASSIQGYEQYF. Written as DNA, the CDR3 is TGTGCCAGCAGCATACAGGGATACGAGCAGTACTTC.

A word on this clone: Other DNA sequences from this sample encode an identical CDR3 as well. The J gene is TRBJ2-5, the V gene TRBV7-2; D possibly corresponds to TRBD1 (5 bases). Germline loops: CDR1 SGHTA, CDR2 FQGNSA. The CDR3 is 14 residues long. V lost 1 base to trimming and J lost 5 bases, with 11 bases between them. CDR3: CASSLGTSGETQYF. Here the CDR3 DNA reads TGTGCCAGCAGCTTAGGCACATCAGGGGAGACCCAGTACTTC.

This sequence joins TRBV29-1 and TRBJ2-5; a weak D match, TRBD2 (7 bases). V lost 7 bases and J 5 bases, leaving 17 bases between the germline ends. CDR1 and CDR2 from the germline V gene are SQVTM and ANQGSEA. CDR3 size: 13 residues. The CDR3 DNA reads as TGCAGCGCCCACAGAGGGAGGGGGGAGACCCAGTACTTC. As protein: CSAHRGRGETQYF.

The CDR3 nucleotides are TGTGCCAGCAGCCAGACTAGCGGACTCGAGCAGTACTTC. Its protein is CASSQTSGLEQYF. The chain employs TRBV3-1 (or the pseudogene TRBV3-2) and TRBJ2-7; 9 bases align to TRBD2. CDR3 size: 13 residues. Germline V CDR1 and CDR2: LGHDT, YNNKEL (reference sequence). With V trimmed by 3 bases and J by 6 bases, 3 bases remained unmatched.

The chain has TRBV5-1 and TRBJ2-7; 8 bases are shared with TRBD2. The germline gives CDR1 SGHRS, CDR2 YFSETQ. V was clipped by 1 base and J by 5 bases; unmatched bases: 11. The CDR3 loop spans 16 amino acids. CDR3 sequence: CASSLIGSGGGHEQYF. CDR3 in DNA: TGCGCCAGCAGCTTGATCGGGTCGGGAGGGGGGCACGAGCAGTACTTC.

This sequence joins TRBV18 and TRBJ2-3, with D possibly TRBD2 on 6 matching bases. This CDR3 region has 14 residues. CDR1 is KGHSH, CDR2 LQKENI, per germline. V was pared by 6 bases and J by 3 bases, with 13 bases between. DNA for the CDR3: TGTGCCAGCTCGCGGGACCTCTTAACAGATACGCAGTATTTT. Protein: CASSRDLLTDTQYF.

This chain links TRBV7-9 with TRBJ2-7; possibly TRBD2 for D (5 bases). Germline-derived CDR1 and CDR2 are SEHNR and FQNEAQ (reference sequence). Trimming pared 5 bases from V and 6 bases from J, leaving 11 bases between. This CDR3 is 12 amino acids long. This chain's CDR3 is CASSHSGGEQYF. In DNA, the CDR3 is TGTGCCAGCAGCCACAGCGGTGGCGAGCAGTACTTC.

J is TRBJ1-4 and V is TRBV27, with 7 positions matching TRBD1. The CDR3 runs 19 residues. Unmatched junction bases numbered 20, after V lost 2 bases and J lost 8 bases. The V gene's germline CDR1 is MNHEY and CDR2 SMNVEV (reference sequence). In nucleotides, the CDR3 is TGTGCCAGCAGTTTAGTGCCCCCCCGGATAGGGGGCTTTAGGGAAAAACTGTTTTTT. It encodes CASSLVPPRIGGFREKLFF.

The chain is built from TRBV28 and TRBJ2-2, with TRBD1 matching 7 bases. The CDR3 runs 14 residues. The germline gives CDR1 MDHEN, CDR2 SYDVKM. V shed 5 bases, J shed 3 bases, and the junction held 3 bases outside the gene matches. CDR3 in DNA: TGTGCCAGCAGTCGACAGGGACACACCGGGGAGCTGTTTTTT. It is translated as CASSRQGHTGELFF. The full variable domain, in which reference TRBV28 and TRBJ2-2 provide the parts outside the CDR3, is DVKVTQSSRYLVKRTGEKVFLECVQDMDHENMFWYRQDPGLGLRLIYFSYDVKMKEKGDIPEGYSVSREKKERFSLILESASTNQTSMYLCASSRQGHTGELFFGEGSRLTVL.

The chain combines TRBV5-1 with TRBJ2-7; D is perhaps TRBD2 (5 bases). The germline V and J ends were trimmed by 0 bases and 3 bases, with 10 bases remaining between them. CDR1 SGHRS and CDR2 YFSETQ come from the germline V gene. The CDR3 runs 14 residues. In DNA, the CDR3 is TGCGCCAGCAGCTTGGGGAGGACGATCTACGAGCAGTACTTC. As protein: CASSLGRTIYEQYF.

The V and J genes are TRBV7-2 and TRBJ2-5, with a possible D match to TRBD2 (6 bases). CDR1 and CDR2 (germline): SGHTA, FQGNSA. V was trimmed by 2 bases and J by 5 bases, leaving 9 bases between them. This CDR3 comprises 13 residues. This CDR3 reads CASSLRSGETQYF. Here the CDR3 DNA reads TGTGCCAGCAGCTTAAGGAGCGGGGAGACCCAGTACTTC.

CDR3 sequence (DNA): TGTGCCGGGGGGGACCCAAATTCGAGTGAGCAGTTCTTC. Its protein product is CAGGDPNSSEQFF. The chain uses TRBV7-9 and TRBJ2-1; 7 bases match TRBD2. Germline trimming cut 11 bases from V and 9 bases from J; bases unmatched to any gene: 13. CDR3 size: 13 residues. Looked up from germline, CDR1 is SEHNR and CDR2 is FQNEAQ (reference sequence).

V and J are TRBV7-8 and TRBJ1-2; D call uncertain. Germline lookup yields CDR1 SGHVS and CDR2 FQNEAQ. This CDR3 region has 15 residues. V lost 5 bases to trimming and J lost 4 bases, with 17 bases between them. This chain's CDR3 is CASSPPSGVPYGYTF. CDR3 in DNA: TGTGCCAGCAGCCCACCGTCCGGGGTCCCCTATGGCTACACCTTC.

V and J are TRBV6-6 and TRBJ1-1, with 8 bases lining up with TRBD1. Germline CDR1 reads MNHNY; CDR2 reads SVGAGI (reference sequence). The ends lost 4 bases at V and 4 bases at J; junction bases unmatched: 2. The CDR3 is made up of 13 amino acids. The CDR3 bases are TGTGCCAGCAGTTCTCAGGGGGCCACTGAAGCTTTCTTT. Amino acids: CASSSQGATEAFF.

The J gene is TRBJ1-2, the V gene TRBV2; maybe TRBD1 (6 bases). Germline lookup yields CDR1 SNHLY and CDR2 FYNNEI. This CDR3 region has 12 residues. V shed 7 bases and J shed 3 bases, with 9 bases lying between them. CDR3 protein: CASTDSDYGYTF. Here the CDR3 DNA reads TGTGCCAGCACGGACAGCGACTATGGCTACACCTTC.

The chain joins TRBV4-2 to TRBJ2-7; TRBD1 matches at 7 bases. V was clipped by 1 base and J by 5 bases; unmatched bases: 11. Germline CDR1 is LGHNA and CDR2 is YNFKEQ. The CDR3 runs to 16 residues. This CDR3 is CASSQAPIGGMDEQYF. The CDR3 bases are TGTGCCAGCAGCCAAGCTCCCATAGGGGGCATGGACGAGCAGTACTTC.

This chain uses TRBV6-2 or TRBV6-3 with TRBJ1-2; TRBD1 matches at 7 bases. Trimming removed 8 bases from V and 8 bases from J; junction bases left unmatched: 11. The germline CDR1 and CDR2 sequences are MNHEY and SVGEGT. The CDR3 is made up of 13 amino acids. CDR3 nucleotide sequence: TGTGCCAGCGGCCCGGGACAGCGATGGGGCTACACCTTC. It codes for CASGPGQRWGYTF.

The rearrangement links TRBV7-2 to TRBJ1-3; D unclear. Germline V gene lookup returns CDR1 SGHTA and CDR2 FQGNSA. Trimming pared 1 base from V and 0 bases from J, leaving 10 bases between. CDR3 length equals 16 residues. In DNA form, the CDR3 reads TGTGCCAGCAGCTTAGGGAGGGCCGTCTCTGGAAACACCATATATTTT. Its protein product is CASSLGRAVSGNTIYF.

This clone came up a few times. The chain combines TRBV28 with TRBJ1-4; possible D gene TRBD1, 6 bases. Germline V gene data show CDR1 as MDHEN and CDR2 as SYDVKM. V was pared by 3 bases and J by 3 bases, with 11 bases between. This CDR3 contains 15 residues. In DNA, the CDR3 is TGTGCCAGCAGTTTTCAGGACAGACCTAATGAAAAACTGTTTTTT. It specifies CASSFQDRPNEKLFF. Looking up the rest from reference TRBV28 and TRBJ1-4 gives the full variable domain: DVKVTQSSRYLVKRTGEKVFLECVQDMDHENMFWYRQDPGLGLRLIYFSYDVKMKEKGDIPEGYSVSREKKERFSLILESASTNQTSMYLCASSFQDRPNEKLFFGSGTQLSVL.

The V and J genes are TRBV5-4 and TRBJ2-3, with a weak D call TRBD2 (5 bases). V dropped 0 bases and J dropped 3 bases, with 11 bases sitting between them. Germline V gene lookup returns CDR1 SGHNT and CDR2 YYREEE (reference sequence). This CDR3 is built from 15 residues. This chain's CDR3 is CASSLAERRTDTQYF. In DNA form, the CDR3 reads TGTGCCAGCAGCTTGGCTGAAAGGAGGACAGATACGCAGTATTTT.

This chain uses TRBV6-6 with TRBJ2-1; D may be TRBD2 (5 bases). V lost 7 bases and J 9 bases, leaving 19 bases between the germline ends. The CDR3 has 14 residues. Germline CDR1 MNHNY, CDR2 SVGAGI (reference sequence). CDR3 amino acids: CASTGYGLGGEQFF. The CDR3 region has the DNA TGTGCCAGCACCGGTTATGGACTGGGCGGTGAGCAGTTCTTC.

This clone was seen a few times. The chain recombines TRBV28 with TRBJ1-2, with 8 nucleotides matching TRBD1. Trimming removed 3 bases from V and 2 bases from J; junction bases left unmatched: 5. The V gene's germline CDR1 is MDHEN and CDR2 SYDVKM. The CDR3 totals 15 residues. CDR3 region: CASSFTDRANYGYTF. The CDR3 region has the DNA TGTGCCAGCAGTTTTACGGACAGGGCGAACTATGGCTACACCTTC.